Listed here are 24 T cell receptor beta chains from one sample, sequenced in a study of T cells in Graves' hyperthyroidism and ophthalmopathy. Amplified regions were TCR beta CDR3 sequences from RNA transcripts. First-round RT-PCR targeting the TCR CDR3 was performed with the HTBI primer set. TCRdb analysed the multiplex PCR reads with MiXCR anew, one entry per CDR3 protein. Of about 260,000 distinct CDR3 sequences listed, around a quarter are singletons. Sequencing was carried out using blood. These receptors were collected from a man aged 40-55 years with Graves' hyperthyroidism that later progressed to Graves' ophthalmopathy.

The chain couples TRBV6-1 to TRBJ2-5, with 8 bases matching TRBD1. CDR1 MNHNS and CDR2 SASEGT come from the germline V gene. Trimming took 6 bases from V and 4 from J; bases not matched to a gene: 10. This CDR3 is 15 amino acids long. The CDR3 DNA follows: TGTGCCAGCAGCTTGGGGTGGCAGGGGGCAGAGACCCAGTACTTC. Encoded protein: CASSLGWQGAETQYF.

This sequence joins TRBV28 and TRBJ1-2; D call uncertain. CDR3 length: 11 residues. V lost 9 bases, J lost 2 bases, and 7 bases lay in between. Germline V gene lookup returns CDR1 MDHEN and CDR2 SYDVKM. The CDR3 nucleotides read TGTGCCAGTCAACAAAACTATGGCTACACCTTC. Its protein product is CASQQNYGYTF.

The table lists this clonotype with many counts. The J gene is TRBJ2-5, the V gene TRBV18; D assignment may be TRBD1 or TRBD2 (6 bases each). V lost 6 bases, J lost 5 bases, and 19 bases lay in between. CDR3 length: 15 amino acids. Germline V gives CDR1 KGHSH, CDR2 LQKENI. The CDR3, as DNA: TGTGCCAGCTCGCCCACCTCCGGGGGCAGGGAGACCCAGTACTTC. Translating gives CASSPTSGGRETQYF.

This clonotype was detected only a few times. This chain uses TRBV6-1 with TRBJ2-5; D possibly corresponds to TRBD2 (6 bases). CDR3 size: 13 residues. V was clipped by 4 bases and J by 5 bases, with 11 bases between them. Germline-derived CDR1 and CDR2 are MNHNS and SASEGT. The CDR3: CASSVGGWETQYF. In DNA, the CDR3 is TGTGCCAGCAGTGTTGGGGGGTGGGAGACCCAGTACTTC.

This clonotype was counted at least ten times. This sequence joins TRBV28 and TRBJ2-5; no reliable D call. Germline lookup yields CDR1 MDHEN and CDR2 SYDVKM. Trimming left V 3 bases short and J 0 bases short, with 11 bases between. The CDR3 has 15 residues. The CDR3 nucleotides are TGTGCCAGCAGTTTGTCGAGCGCATACCAAGAGACCCAGTACTTC. As protein: CASSLSSAYQETQYF.

This chain links TRBV29-1 with TRBJ2-5; 8 bases fit TRBD2. The CDR3 is 15 residues long. Unmatched junction bases numbered 7, after V lost 1 base and J lost 3 bases. In germline, CDR1 is SQVTM, CDR2 ANQGSEA. The CDR3 nucleotides are TGCAGCGTTGAAGGAGCTAGCGGGTCCAAAGAGACCCAGTACTTC. This codes for CSVEGASGSKETQYF. Combining the CDR3 with reference TRBV29-1 and TRBJ2-5 gives the whole variable domain SAVISQKPSRDICQRGTSLTIQCQVDSQVTMMFWYRQQPGQSLTLIATANQGSEATYESGFVIDKFPISRPNLTFSTLTVSNMSPEDSSIYLCSVEGASGSKETQYFGPGTRLLVL.

The gene calls are TRBV6-1 and TRBJ2-7; 7 bases align to TRBD1. Germline CDR1 reads MNHNS; CDR2 reads SASEGT. The CDR3 totals 13 residues. Trimming removed 8 bases from V and 0 bases from J; junction bases left unmatched: 4. Here the CDR3 DNA reads TGTGCCAGCGCACAGGGGAACTCCTACGAGCAGTACTTC. This gives the protein CASAQGNSYEQYF.

This clonotype appeared many times. The chain links TRBV18 to TRBJ1-1; D unresolved. Per the germline V gene, CDR1 is KGHSH and CDR2 is LQKENI. V was cut by 0 bases and J by 4 bases, with 9 bases left in between. This CDR3 comprises 14 residues. CDR3 protein: CASSPPAVGTEAFF. The CDR3 coding sequence is TGTGCCAGCTCACCACCGGCGGTGGGCACTGAAGCTTTCTTT.

The V gene is TRBV7-2, the J gene TRBJ1-1; D gene unclear. The V and J ends lost 5 bases and 3 bases respectively, with 10 bases between them. This CDR3 comprises 13 residues. CDR1 and CDR2 from the germline V gene are SGHTA and FQGNSA. This chain's CDR3 is CASSEARYTEAFF. DNA of the CDR3: TGTGCCAGCAGCGAAGCTCGGTACACTGAAGCTTTCTTT.

This clonotype appeared many times. This sequence joins TRBV29-1 and TRBJ2-5; possibly TRBD1 for D (5 bases). This CDR3 has 13 amino acids. Trimming left V 4 bases short and J 3 bases short, with 12 bases between. Germline CDR1 reads SQVTM; CDR2 reads ANQGSEA. The CDR3 nucleotides are TGCAGCGTTGGGGCCCAGGACAAAGAGACCCAGTACTTC. Translated, it gives CSVGAQDKETQYF.

This clonotype appeared a few times. V is TRBV6-1 and J is TRBJ2-5; 10 nucleotides align to TRBD2. The trim removed 6 bases at V and 1 base at J, leaving 5 bases unmatched. Germline loops: CDR1 MNHNS, CDR2 SASEGT. There are 15 residues in the CDR3. The CDR3 nucleotides read TGTGCCAGCAGCATACTAGCGGGGTCCCAAGAGACCCAGTACTTC. Translation gives CASSILAGSQETQYF.

This clonotype was observed a few times. This chain uses TRBV12-3 or TRBV12-4 with TRBJ2-1; 14 bases match TRBD2. CDR3 size: 18 residues. J was trimmed by 0 bases and V by 5 bases; bases with no gene match: 6. The DNA for the CDR3 is TGTGCCAGCAGTCAGGGGACTAGCGGGAGTCTCTCCTACAATGAGCAGTTCTTC. It is translated as CASSQGTSGSLSYNEQFF.

This clonotype was counted ten times or more. This chain connects TRBV19 to TRBJ2-6, with D possibly TRBD2 on 6 matching bases. Germline V gives CDR1 LNHDA, CDR2 SQIVND (reference sequence). CDR3 length equals 18 residues. The germline V and J ends were trimmed by 2 bases and 0 bases, with 14 bases remaining between them. CDR3 residues: CASSINAGFNSGANVLTF. CDR3 DNA: TGTGCCAGTAGTATAAACGCGGGATTTAACTCTGGGGCCAACGTCCTGACTTTC.

The chain's CDR3 is CASRRGQGNTEAFF. As DNA, the CDR3 is TGTGCCAGCAGACGTGGACAGGGGAACACTGAAGCTTTCTTT. J is TRBJ1-1 and V is TRBV6-1; TRBD1 matches 8 bases. Germline CDR1 MNHNS, CDR2 SASEGT. With 6 bases clipped from V and 1 base from J, the junction kept 4 bases outside the gene matches. The length of the CDR3 is 14 residues.

This clonotype was found many times. CDR3 in amino acids: CASSDLDGAYEQYF. Here the CDR3 DNA reads TGTGCCAGCAGTGATCTCGACGGCGCCTACGAGCAGTACTTC. The chain has TRBV6-1 and TRBJ2-7; D is unresolved. Germline V gene lookup returns CDR1 MNHNS and CDR2 SASEGT. The ends were cut back, 3 bases at V and 2 bases at J, with 11 bases in the middle. This CDR3 region has 14 residues.

In regard to this clonotype: One end of the junction is discordant with germline, which a read error may explain. J is TRBJ1-5 and V is TRBV6-1; TRBD1 aligns across 10 bases. CDR1 and CDR2 (germline): MNHNS, SASEGT. The CDR3 sequence is 14 residues long. The CDR3 region is CAAQVTGGNQPQHF. CDR3 DNA: TGTGCCGCACAGGTGACAGGGGGCAACCAGCCCCAGCATTTT.

This clonotype was detected many times. This chain connects TRBV29-1 to TRBJ2-5; the D gene is possibly TRBD1 (5 bases). Germline V CDR1 and CDR2: SQVTM, ANQGSEA. With 0 bases removed from V and 7 bases from J, the gap between germline ends came to 15 bases. The CDR3 sequence is 14 residues long. CDR3 region: CSVEDGSGLRTQYF. CDR3 sequence (DNA): TGCAGCGTTGAAGACGGCTCAGGGCTGAGGACCCAGTACTTC.

The chain links TRBV12-3 or TRBV12-4 to TRBJ1-6, with D perhaps TRBD1 (5 bases). V was shortened by 9 bases and J by 7 bases, with 13 bases between the two germline ends. This CDR3 spans 13 amino acids. The CDR3 reads CASREQANSPLHF. The CDR3 DNA follows: TGTGCCAGTCGGGAACAGGCAAATTCACCCCTCCACTTT.

There are many counts of this clonotype. The chain carries TRBV12-3 or TRBV12-4 and TRBJ2-7; D possibly corresponds to TRBD2 (6 bases). The V gene lost 0 bases and the J gene lost 4 bases, with 10 bases spanning the gap. The CDR3 is made up of 14 amino acids. This CDR3 is CASSLALAGYEQYF. The CDR3 coding sequence is TGTGCCAGCAGTTTAGCGCTTGCGGGATACGAGCAGTACTTC.

At least ten counts were recorded for this clonotype. The V gene is TRBV5-1, the J gene TRBJ2-5, with D hard to call. Germline loops: CDR1 SGHRS, CDR2 YFSETQ. V lost 4 bases and J lost 7, with 17 bases in between. This CDR3 region has 14 residues. CDR3 loop: CASSTALPDGTQYF. CDR3 DNA: TGCGCCAGCAGCACGGCCCTCCCGGACGGGACCCAGTACTTC.

The V and J genes are TRBV20-1 and TRBJ1-2; D ambiguous. Germline V lookup: CDR1 DFQATT, CDR2 SNEGSKA (reference sequence). There are 17 residues in the CDR3. Trimming cost V 5 bases and J 0 bases, with 22 bases left between them. The CDR3, as DNA: TGCAGTGCTCTCCCCCTGTCGTTAAGGGCAGCTAACTATGGCTACACCTTC. Protein sequence: CSALPLSLRAANYGYTF.

This clonotype was seen many times. The V call is TRBV5-1, the J call TRBJ1-1; D gene ambiguous. This CDR3 is built from 15 residues. The germline V and J ends were trimmed by 0 bases and 4 bases, with 13 bases remaining between them. Germline-derived CDR1 and CDR2 are SGHRS and YFSETQ. The CDR3 nucleotides read TGCGCCAGCAGCTTGGGGGTCAAAGTGGGCACTGAAGCTTTCTTT. Translating it yields CASSLGVKVGTEAFF.

This clonotype has a count of ten or more. This could be a read error, since a much larger clone is one nucleotide away. The genes are TRBV20-1 and TRBJ1-4; 10 nucleotides align to TRBD1. Germline values: CDR1 DFQATT, CDR2 SNEGSKA (reference sequence). This CDR3 is built from 14 residues. CDR3 region: CGARAGTGDEKLFF. CDR3 coding DNA: TGCGGTGCTAGAGCCGGGACAGGGGATGAAAAACTGTTTTTT.

The V call is TRBV6-2 or TRBV6-3, the J call TRBJ2-7, with TRBD1 matching over 7 bases. The CDR3 contains 14 residues. CDR1 is MNHEY and CDR2 is SVGEGT in the germline V gene. J lost 5 bases, V lost 4 bases, and 8 bases had no gene match. CDR3 nucleotides: TGTGCCAGCAGTTCGGTCAGGGGGAACGACGAGCAGTACTTC. The encoded protein is CASSSVRGNDEQYF.